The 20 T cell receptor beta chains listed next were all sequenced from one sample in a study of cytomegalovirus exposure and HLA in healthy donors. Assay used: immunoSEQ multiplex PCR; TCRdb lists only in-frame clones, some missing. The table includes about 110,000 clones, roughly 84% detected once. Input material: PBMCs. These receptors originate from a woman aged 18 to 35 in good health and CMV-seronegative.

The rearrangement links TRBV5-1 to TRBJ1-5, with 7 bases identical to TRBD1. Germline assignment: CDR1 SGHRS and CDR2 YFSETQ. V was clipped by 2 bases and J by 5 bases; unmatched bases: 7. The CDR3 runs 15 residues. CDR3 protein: CASSFSDREDQPQHF. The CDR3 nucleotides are TGCGCCAGCAGCTTCAGCGACAGGGAGGATCAGCCCCAGCATTTT. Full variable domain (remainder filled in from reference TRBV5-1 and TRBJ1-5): KAGVTQTPRYLIKTRGQQVTLSCSPISGHRSVSWYQQTPGQGLQFLFEYFSETQRNKGNFPGRFSGRQFSNSRSEMNVSTLELGDSALYLCASSFSDREDQPQHFGDGTRLSIL.

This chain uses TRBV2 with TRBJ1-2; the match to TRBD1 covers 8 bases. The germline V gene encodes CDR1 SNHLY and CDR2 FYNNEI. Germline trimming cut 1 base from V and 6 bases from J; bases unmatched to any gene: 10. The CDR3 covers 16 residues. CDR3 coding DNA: TGTGCCAGCAGTGAAGACGACTGGGACAGGATGGATGGCTACACCTTC. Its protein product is CASSEDDWDRMDGYTF. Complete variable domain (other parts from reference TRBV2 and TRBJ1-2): EPEVTQTPSHQVTQMGQEVILRCVPISNHLYFYWYRQILGQKVEFLVSFYNNEISEKSEIFDDQFSVERPDGSNFTLKIRSTKLEDSAMYFCASSEDDWDRMDGYTFGSGTRLTVV.

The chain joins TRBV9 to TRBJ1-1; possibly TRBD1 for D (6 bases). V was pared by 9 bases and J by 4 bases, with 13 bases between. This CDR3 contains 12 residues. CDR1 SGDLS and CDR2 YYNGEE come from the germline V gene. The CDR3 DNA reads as TGTGCCATTTTTGGCAGGGGCACTGAAGCTTTCTTT. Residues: CAIFGRGTEAFF.

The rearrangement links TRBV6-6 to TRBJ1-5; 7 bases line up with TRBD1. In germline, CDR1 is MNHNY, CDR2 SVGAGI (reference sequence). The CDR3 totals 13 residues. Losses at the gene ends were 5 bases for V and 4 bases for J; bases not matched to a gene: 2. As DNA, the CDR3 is TGTGCCAGCAGTGCAGGGGGGAATCAGCCCCAGCATTTT. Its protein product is CASSAGGNQPQHF.

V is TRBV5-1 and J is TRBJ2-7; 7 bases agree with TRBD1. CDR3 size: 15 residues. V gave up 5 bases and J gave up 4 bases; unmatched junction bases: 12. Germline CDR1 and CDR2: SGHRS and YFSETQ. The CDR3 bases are TGCGCCAGCAGGGTTTCCACAGGGGAATTATACGAGCAGTACTTC. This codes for CASRVSTGELYEQYF.

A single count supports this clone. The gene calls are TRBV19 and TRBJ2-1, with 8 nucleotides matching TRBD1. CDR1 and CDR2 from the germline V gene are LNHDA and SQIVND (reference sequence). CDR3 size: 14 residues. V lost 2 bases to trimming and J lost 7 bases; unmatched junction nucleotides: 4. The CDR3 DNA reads TGTGCCAGTAGTATACAGGGGGCGAAGAATGAGCAGTTCTTC. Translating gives CASSIQGAKNEQFF.

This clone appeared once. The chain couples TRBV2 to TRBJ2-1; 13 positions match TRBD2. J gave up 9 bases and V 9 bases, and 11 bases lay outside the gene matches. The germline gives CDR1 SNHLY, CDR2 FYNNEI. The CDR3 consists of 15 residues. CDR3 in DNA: TGTGCCAGTAGGACTAGCGGGGGCCTCGTGGGTGAGCAGTTCTTC. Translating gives CASRTSGGLVGEQFF. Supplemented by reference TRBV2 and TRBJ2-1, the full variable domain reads EPEVTQTPSHQVTQMGQEVILRCVPISNHLYFYWYRQILGQKVEFLVSFYNNEISEKSEIFDDQFSVERPDGSNFTLKIRSTKLEDSAMYFCASRTSGGLVGEQFFGPGTRLTVL.

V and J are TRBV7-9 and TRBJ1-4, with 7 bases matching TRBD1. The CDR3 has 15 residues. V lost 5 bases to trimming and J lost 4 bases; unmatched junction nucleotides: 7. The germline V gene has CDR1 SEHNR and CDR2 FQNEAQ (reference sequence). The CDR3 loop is CASSQQGYNNEKLFF. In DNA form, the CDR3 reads TGTGCCAGCAGCCAACAGGGGTACAATAATGAAAAACTGTTTTTT.

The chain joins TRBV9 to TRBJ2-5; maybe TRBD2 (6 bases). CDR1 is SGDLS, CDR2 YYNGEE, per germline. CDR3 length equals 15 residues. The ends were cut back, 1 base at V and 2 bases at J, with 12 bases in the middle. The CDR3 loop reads CASSVLGGLQETQYF. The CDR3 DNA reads TGTGCCAGCAGCGTACTTGGAGGGTTGCAAGAGACCCAGTACTTC.

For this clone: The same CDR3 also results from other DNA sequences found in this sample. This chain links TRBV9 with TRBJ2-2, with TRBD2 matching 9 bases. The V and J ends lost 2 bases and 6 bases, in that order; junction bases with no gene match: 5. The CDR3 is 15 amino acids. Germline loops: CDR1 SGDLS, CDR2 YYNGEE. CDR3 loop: CASSVGGGASGELFF. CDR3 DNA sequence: TGTGCCAGCAGCGTGGGCGGGGGGGCTTCCGGGGAGCTGTTTTTT.

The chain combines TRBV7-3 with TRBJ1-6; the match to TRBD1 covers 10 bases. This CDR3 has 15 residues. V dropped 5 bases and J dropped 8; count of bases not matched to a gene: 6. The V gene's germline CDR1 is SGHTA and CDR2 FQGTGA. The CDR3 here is CASSVTGGRDSPLHF. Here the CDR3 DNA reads TGTGCCAGCAGCGTGACAGGGGGCAGGGATTCACCCCTCCACTTT.

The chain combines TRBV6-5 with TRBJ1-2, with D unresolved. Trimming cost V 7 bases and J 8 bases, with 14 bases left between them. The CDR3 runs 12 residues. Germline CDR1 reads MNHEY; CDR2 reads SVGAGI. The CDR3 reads CASTDPRHGYTF. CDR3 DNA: TGTGCCAGCACCGATCCCCGACACGGCTACACCTTC.

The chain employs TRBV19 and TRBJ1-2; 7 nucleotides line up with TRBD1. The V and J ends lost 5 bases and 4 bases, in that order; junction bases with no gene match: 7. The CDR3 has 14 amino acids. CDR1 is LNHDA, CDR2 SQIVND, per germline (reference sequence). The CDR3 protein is CASSATGYGYGYTF. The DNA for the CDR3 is TGTGCCAGTAGTGCGACAGGGTATGGCTATGGCTACACCTTC.

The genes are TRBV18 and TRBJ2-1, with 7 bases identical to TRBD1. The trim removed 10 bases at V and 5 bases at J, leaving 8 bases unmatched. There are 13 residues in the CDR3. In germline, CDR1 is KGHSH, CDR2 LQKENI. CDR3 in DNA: TGTGCCACCCCGAGGGGGCCCCACAATGAGCAGTTCTTC. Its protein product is CATPRGPHNEQFF.

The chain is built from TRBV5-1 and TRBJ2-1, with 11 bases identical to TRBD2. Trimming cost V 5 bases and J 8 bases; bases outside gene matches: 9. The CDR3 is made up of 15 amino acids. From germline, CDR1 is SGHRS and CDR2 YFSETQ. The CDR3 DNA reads TGCGCCAGCAGTTTTGGTACTAGCGGGGGTTATGAGCAGTTCTTC. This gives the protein CASSFGTSGGYEQFF.

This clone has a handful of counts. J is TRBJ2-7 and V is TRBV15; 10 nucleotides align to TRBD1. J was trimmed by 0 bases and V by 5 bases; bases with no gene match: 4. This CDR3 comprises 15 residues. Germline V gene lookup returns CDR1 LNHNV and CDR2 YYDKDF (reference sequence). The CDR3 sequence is CATSVGTGASYEQYF. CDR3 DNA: TGTGCCACCAGCGTTGGGACAGGGGCCTCCTACGAGCAGTACTTC.

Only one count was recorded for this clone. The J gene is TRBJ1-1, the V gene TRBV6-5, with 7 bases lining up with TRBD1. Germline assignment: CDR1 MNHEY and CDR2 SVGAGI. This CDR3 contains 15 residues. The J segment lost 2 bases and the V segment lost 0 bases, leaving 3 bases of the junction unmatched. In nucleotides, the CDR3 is TGTGCCAGCAGTTACTCATGGGACAGAAACACTGAAGCTTTCTTT. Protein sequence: CASSYSWDRNTEAFF.

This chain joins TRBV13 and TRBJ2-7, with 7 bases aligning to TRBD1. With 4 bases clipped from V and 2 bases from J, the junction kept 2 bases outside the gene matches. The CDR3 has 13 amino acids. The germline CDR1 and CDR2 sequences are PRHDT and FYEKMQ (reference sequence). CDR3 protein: CASSSGQPYEQYF. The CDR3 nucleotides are TGTGCCAGCAGCTCGGGACAGCCCTACGAGCAGTACTTC.

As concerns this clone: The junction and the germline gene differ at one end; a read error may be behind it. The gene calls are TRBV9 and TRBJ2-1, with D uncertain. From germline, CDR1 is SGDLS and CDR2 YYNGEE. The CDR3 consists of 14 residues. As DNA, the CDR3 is TGTGCCAGCAGCGCTTCTGACTCCCACAATGAGCAGTTCTTC. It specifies CASSASDSHNEQFF.

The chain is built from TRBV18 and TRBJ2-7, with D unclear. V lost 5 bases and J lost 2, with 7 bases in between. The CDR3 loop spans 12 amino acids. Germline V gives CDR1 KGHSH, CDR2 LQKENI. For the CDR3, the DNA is TGTGCCAGCTCATCCCCAGCCTACGAGCAGTACTTC. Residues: CASSSPAYEQYF. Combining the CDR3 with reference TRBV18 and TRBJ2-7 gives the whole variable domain NAGVMQNPRHLVRRRGQEARLRCSPMKGHSHVYWYRQLPEEGLKFMVYLQKENIIDESGMPKERFSAEFPKEGPSILRIQQVVRGDSAAYFCASSSPAYEQYFGPGTRLTVT.